Following are 15 T cell receptor beta chains from one sample sequenced in a study of blood T cell repertoires in COVID-19 (dated by TCRdb to the early 2020s). The library was built by means of the immunoSEQ multiplex PCR assay. The table was pulled from immuneACCESS by TCRdb, which kept in-frame rearrangements only. Such tables lose some clones; where checked, under half of the loss comes from unresolved V genes, and the rest has no known cause. For this sample the table gives hundreds of thousands of clones, of which about nine tenths were detected only once. The ten largest account for about 11% of the sample. Sequencing input: peripheral blood. Receptor source: a woman in her twenties or thirties with COVID-19, enrolled during active disease.

This clone was counted between two and nine times. CDR3 loop: CASSSGWYQETQYF. CDR3 DNA sequence: TGTGCCAGCAGCTCCGGGTGGTACCAAGAGACCCAGTACTTC. This chain joins TRBV28 and TRBJ2-5; D is unresolved. The V end lost 6 bases, the J end lost 0 bases, and 11 bases lay between the germline ends. Germline V CDR1 and CDR2: MDHEN, SYDVKM. The CDR3 contains 14 residues.

The chain carries TRBV9 and TRBJ2-5, with 9 bases that match TRBD2. Trimming cost V 3 bases and J 1 base; bases outside gene matches: 7. CDR1 SGDLS and CDR2 YYNGEE come from the germline V gene. The CDR3 has 16 amino acids. The CDR3 DNA sequence: TGTGCCAGCAGCGGGGGGACTAGCCGTGTCCAAGAGACCCAGTACTTC. This translates into CASSGGTSRVQETQYF.

V is TRBV30 and J is TRBJ1-2; D is uncertain. V gave up 0 bases and J gave up 5 bases, with 7 bases separating them. Germline V gene lookup returns CDR1 GTSNPN and CDR2 SVGIG (reference sequence). The CDR3 covers 12 residues. CDR3 sequence reads: CAWSVRPYGYTF. CDR3 sequence (DNA): TGTGCCTGGAGTGTGCGGCCTTATGGCTACACCTTC. Together with reference TRBV30 and TRBJ1-2, the CDR3 gives the full variable domain: SQTIHQWPATLVQPVGSPLSLECTVEGTSNPNLYWYRQAAGRGLQLLFYSVGIGQISSEVPQNLSASRPQDRQFILSSKKLLLSDSGFYLCAWSVRPYGYTFGSGTRLTVV.

The chain uses TRBV2 and TRBJ2-3, with 8 bases fitting TRBD2. The V gene end was trimmed by 4 bases and the J gene end by 5 bases; junction bases not matched to a gene: 8. The length of the CDR3 is 15 residues. The germline V gene encodes CDR1 SNHLY and CDR2 FYNNEI. Here the CDR3 reads CASSVAGPLGDTQYF. CDR3 DNA sequence: TGTGCCAGCAGTGTAGCGGGGCCCCTCGGAGATACGCAGTATTTT.

V gene TRBV12-3 or TRBV12-4 combines with J gene TRBJ2-1, with no clear D. The CDR3 runs 12 residues. V lost 5 bases to trimming and J lost 9 bases, with 11 bases between them. The CDR3 here is CASSLESGEQFF. The CDR3 DNA reads as TGTGCCAGCAGTCTCGAGTCAGGTGAGCAGTTCTTC.

The gene calls are TRBV5-4 and TRBJ2-2, with a tentative D call TRBD1 (6 bases). Germline CDR1 and CDR2: SGHNT and YYREEE (reference sequence). This CDR3 is built from 15 residues. V dropped 0 bases and J dropped 6 bases, with 12 bases sitting between them. The CDR3 coding sequence is TGTGCCAGCAGCTTGGGACAGGCAATGTCCGGGGAGCTGTTTTTT. Residues: CASSLGQAMSGELFF.

This rearrangement joins TRBV7-2 to TRBJ2-7, with a tentative D call TRBD1 (6 bases). The germline gives CDR1 SGHTA, CDR2 FQGNSA. V was trimmed by 2 bases and J by 4 bases, leaving 9 bases between them. CDR3 size: 13 residues. The CDR3 coding sequence is TGTGCCAGCAGCTTAATAGGGGGATACGAGCAGTACTTC. Translation gives CASSLIGGYEQYF.

J is TRBJ2-7 and V is TRBV27; tentatively, D is TRBD2 (6 bases). The CDR3 has 15 amino acids. Looked up from germline, CDR1 is MNHEY and CDR2 is SMNVEV (reference sequence). The V and J ends lost 4 bases and 6 bases respectively, with 19 bases between them. CDR3 bases: TGTGCCAGCAGTTATCTAGGGACTTGGGGTTTCGAGCAGTACTTC. This codes for CASSYLGTWGFEQYF.

This chain uses TRBV3-1 (or the pseudogene TRBV3-2) with TRBJ1-3, with D possibly TRBD1 on 6 matching bases. The CDR3 totals 16 residues. Germline lookup yields CDR1 LGHDT and CDR2 YNNKEL (reference sequence). Trimming left V 4 bases short and J 0 bases short, with 13 bases between. The CDR3 region has the DNA TGTGCCAGCAGCCGCCCGACAGGTTACTCTGGAAACACCATATATTTT. Its translation: CASSRPTGYSGNTIYF.

This CDR3 is CASSEALPFSGGGIEQYF. CDR3 bases: TGTGCCAGCAGTGAAGCCCTTCCCTTTAGCGGAGGTGGGATCGAGCAGTACTTC. The chain uses TRBV6-1 and TRBJ2-7; D may be TRBD2 (6 bases). The CDR3 has 18 amino acids. The germline CDR1 and CDR2 sequences are MNHNS and SASEGT. V gave up 0 bases and J gave up 6 bases, with 24 bases separating them.

The chain uses TRBV2 and TRBJ2-1, with D perhaps matching TRBD2 (5 bases). V gave up 0 bases and J gave up 9 bases, with 9 bases separating them. This CDR3 is 13 amino acids long. Germline V gene data show CDR1 as SNHLY and CDR2 as FYNNEI. CDR3 in amino acids: CASSEARVGEQFF. CDR3 bases: TGTGCCAGCAGTGAAGCGAGGGTGGGTGAGCAGTTCTTC. Full variable domain (rest looked up from reference TRBV2 and TRBJ2-1): EPEVTQTPSHQVTQMGQEVILRCVPISNHLYFYWYRQILGQKVEFLVSFYNNEISEKSEIFDDQFSVERPDGSNFTLKIRSTKLEDSAMYFCASSEARVGEQFFGPGTRLTVL.

The rearrangement links TRBV6-5 to TRBJ2-1; weak D call: TRBD2 (5 bases). Trimming left V 0 bases short and J 2 bases short, with 11 bases between. The germline V gene has CDR1 MNHEY and CDR2 SVGAGI. This CDR3 has 16 amino acids. For the CDR3, the DNA is TGTGCCAGCAGTTACTCGATGGAGCGGACCTACAATGAGCAGTTCTTC. Its protein product is CASSYSMERTYNEQFF.

The rearrangement uses TRBV30 and TRBJ2-1; TRBD2 agrees at 10 bases. J lost 8 bases, V lost 2 bases, and 9 bases had no gene match. The CDR3 totals 15 residues. Germline-derived CDR1 and CDR2 are GTSNPN and SVGIG (reference sequence). The CDR3: CAWSPLAGVGHEQFF. CDR3 coding DNA: TGTGCCTGGAGTCCCCTAGCGGGAGTGGGCCATGAGCAGTTCTTC.

V usage is TRBV9 and J usage is TRBJ2-5; 7 nucleotides agree with TRBD2. The CDR3 is made up of 14 amino acids. Trimming removed 4 bases from V and 1 base from J; junction bases left unmatched: 4. The germline V gene encodes CDR1 SGDLS and CDR2 YYNGEE. CDR3 nucleotides: TGTGCCAGCAGCAGACGGGAGGCCCAAGAGACCCAGTACTTC. This encodes CASSRREAQETQYF.

The chain joins TRBV7-6 to TRBJ2-7; no clear D gene. The germline CDR1 and CDR2 sequences are SGHVS and FNYEAQ. The CDR3 runs 15 residues. Trimming stripped 4 bases from V and 2 bases from J, with 15 bases between. CDR3 sequence reads: CASSSQGGRAYEQYF. For the CDR3, the DNA is TGTGCCAGCAGCTCGCAAGGCGGTCGCGCCTACGAGCAGTACTTC.